The 11 T cell receptor beta chains in this list originate from one sample, sequenced in a study of CD8+CD57+ T cells in acquired aplastic anemia. The TCR beta profiling, which covered VDJ combination and CDR3 sequence, was carried out using genomic DNA as the template. TCRdb processed the reads anew with MiXCR; each CDR3 protein has one entry. Altogether 300,000 or so distinct CDR3 sequences are present, 45% to 70% being singletons, with the ten largest covering less than 9.5%. What was sequenced was sorted CD4+, CD8+, or CD8+CD57+ T cells (not recorded which) from PBMCs. Receptor source: a human donor with severe aplastic anemia or a healthy control (not recorded which).

The V call is TRBV9, the J call TRBJ2-3; D gene unclear. Germline-derived CDR1 and CDR2 are SGDLS and YYNGEE. The CDR3 extends over 20 amino acids. Trimming removed 0 bases at V and 0 bases at J, with 23 bases between. As DNA, the CDR3 is TGTGCCAGCAGCGTAGGATTGAAGCGACTTAACCCCTACAGCACAGATACGCAGTATTTT. It translates to CASSVGLKRLNPYSTDTQYF.

V is TRBV24-1 and J is TRBJ2-1; D call uncertain. Germline CDR1 reads KGHDR; CDR2 reads SFDVKD. This CDR3 has 13 residues. Trimming shortened V by 5 bases and J by 4 bases, and 8 bases separated the two germline ends. The CDR3 region has the DNA TGTGCCACCAGTGGAGGAGTATACAATGAGCAGTTCTTC. Translated: CATSGGVYNEQFF.

This rearrangement joins TRBV20-1 to TRBJ2-5; TRBD2 might be the D (6 bases). CDR1 and CDR2 from the germline V gene are DFQATT and SNEGSKA (reference sequence). The CDR3 extends over 15 amino acids. V lost 6 bases and J 3 bases, leaving 20 bases between the germline ends. CDR3 amino acids: CSARGRSALEETQYF. CDR3 nucleotide sequence: TGCAGTGCCCGAGGGAGGAGCGCCCTAGAAGAGACCCAGTACTTC.

This clonotype was counted many times. The rearrangement joins TRBV7-9 to TRBJ2-3; TRBD2 matches at 10 bases. This CDR3 spans 16 amino acids. Per the germline V gene, CDR1 is SEHNR and CDR2 is FQNEAQ (reference sequence). Germline trimming cut 5 bases from V and 0 bases from J; bases unmatched to any gene: 5. The CDR3 loop reads CASSPRLAGSTDTQYF. CDR3 DNA sequence: TGTGCCAGCAGCCCCCGACTAGCGGGTAGCACAGATACGCAGTATTTT.

At least ten counts were recorded for this clonotype. This chain joins TRBV12-3 or TRBV12-4 and TRBJ2-1; TRBD2 is a possible D gene (6 bases). The CDR3 is 16 amino acids. V dropped 1 base and J dropped 0 bases, with 10 bases sitting between them. CDR3 region: CASSLGASASYNEQFF. The CDR3 coding sequence is TGTGCCAGCAGTTTAGGGGCTAGCGCCTCCTACAATGAGCAGTTCTTC.

This clonotype was counted ten times or more. This chain links TRBV7-3 with TRBJ1-1; D is unresolved. Germline assignment: CDR1 SGHTA and CDR2 FQGTGA. With 5 bases removed from V and 1 base from J, the gap between germline ends came to 8 bases. The length of the CDR3 is 13 residues. The CDR3 bases are TGTGCCAGCAGCGCCACAGCGAACACTGAAGCTTTCTTT. This encodes CASSATANTEAFF.

This chain uses TRBV2 with TRBJ2-5; 13 bases line up with TRBD2. The J call may be incorrect, as the DNA end agrees better with TRBJ2-1. The CDR3 has 17 amino acids. Germline CDR1 is SNHLY and CDR2 is FYNNEI. CDR3 region: CASSFGLAGVAYNEQFF. The CDR3 DNA is TGTGCCAGCAGTTTTGGACTAGCGGGGGTGGCCTACAATGAGCAGTTCTTC.

This clonotype was recorded at least ten times. V gene TRBV19 combines with J gene TRBJ2-1; no firm D call. This CDR3 is 14 amino acids long. From germline, CDR1 is LNHDA and CDR2 SQIVND (reference sequence). Between the trimmed V and J ends, which lost 5 bases and 5 bases, there was a span of 13 bases. In nucleotides, the CDR3 is TGTGCCAGTAGTCCCCGGTCAAGCCACAATGAGCAGTTCTTC. Residues: CASSPRSSHNEQFF.

The chain recombines TRBV2 with TRBJ1-5; D unclear. Trimming took 6 bases from V and 5 from J, leaving 17 bases between them. Germline-derived CDR1 and CDR2 are SNHLY and FYNNEI. CDR3 length equals 15 residues. Written as DNA, the CDR3 is TGTGCCAGCAGCTACCCCAAGGCCGGGGATCAGCCCCAGCATTTT. This codes for CASSYPKAGDQPQHF.

This sequence joins TRBV14 and TRBJ2-7; D is unresolved. The CDR3 spans 15 residues. V was cut by 1 base and J by 0 bases, with 10 bases left in between. Germline V gives CDR1 SGHDN, CDR2 FVKESK. Written as DNA, the CDR3 is TGTGCCAGCAGCCAAGCAATTAGCCCCTCCTACGAGCAGTACTTC. This encodes CASSQAISPSYEQYF.

The J gene is TRBJ2-7, the V gene TRBV11-1, with 11 bases lining up with TRBD1. Germline values: CDR1 SGHAT, CDR2 FQDESV (reference sequence). This CDR3 contains 16 residues. V dropped 4 bases and J dropped 7; count of bases not matched to a gene: 12. The CDR3 bases are TGTGCCAGCAGCTCGACCTTAGGACAGGGGGCGAGGGAGCAGTACTTC. It codes for CASSSTLGQGAREQYF.